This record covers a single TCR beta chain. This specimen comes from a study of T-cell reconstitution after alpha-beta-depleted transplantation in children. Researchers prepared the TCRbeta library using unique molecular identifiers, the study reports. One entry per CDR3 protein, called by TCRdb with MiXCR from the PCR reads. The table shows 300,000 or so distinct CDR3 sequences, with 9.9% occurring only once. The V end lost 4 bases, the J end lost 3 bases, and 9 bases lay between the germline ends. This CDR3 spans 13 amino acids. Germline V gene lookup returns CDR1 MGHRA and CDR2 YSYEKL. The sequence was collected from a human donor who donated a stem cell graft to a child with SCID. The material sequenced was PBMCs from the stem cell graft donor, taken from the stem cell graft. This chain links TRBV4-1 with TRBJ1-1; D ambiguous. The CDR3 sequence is CASSRNIDTEAFF. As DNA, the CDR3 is TGCGCCAGCAGCCGCAACATTGACACTGAAGCTTTCTTT.